The 30 T cell receptor beta chains below all came from one sample that was sequenced in a study of identical twins. TCRdb itself ran the 5' RACE reads through MiXCR, one entry per CDR3 protein. The sample records 500,000 to 650,000 distinct CDR3 sequences, under 8.5% being singletons. These data also featured in a second study, about yellow fever vaccine responses in identical twins.

The sequencing sample was made of PBMCs. The receptors derive from a woman aged 18-30 years in good health.

This chain joins TRBV3-1 and TRBJ2-1, with TRBD2 matching 14 bases. The CDR3 is 18 residues long. From germline, CDR1 is LGHDT and CDR2 YNNKEL (reference sequence). The ends lost 3 bases at V and 7 bases at J; junction bases unmatched: 11. Here the CDR3 reads CASSHNIPGLAGVNEQFF. The CDR3 region has the DNA TGTGCCAGCAGCCATAACATACCGGGACTAGCGGGAGTAAATGAGCAGTTCTTC.

This clonotype was recorded many times. The chain is built from TRBV20-1 and TRBJ1-1; D is possibly TRBD1 (6 bases). V lost 6 bases to trimming and J lost 5 bases, with 13 bases between them. CDR1 and CDR2 (germline): DFQATT, SNEGSKA (reference sequence). The length of the CDR3 is 12 residues. The CDR3 DNA follows: TGCAGTGCCAGGCCCCAGGGGACTGAAGCTTTCTTT. Protein: CSARPQGTEAFF.

This clonotype appeared many times. The chain uses TRBV14 and TRBJ2-5; 7 nucleotides line up with TRBD1. CDR3 length equals 12 residues. V was pared by 3 bases and J by 7 bases, with 2 bases of the junction left unmatched. CDR1 is SGHDN, CDR2 FVKESK, per germline. This CDR3 reads CASSQWTGTQYF. In nucleotides, the CDR3 is TGTGCCAGCAGCCAGTGGACAGGGACCCAGTACTTC.

In its sample, this clonotype was seen many times. The J gene is TRBJ2-3, the V gene TRBV29-1; possibly TRBD2 for D (6 bases). V dropped 7 bases and J dropped 2 bases, with 16 bases sitting between them. Germline loops: CDR1 SQVTM, CDR2 ANQGSEA. This CDR3 is built from 14 residues. The CDR3 region is CSASGLPNTDTQYF. The CDR3 coding sequence is TGCAGCGCCTCCGGACTACCAAACACAGATACGCAGTATTTT.

Ten or more counts support this clonotype. J is TRBJ2-1 and V is TRBV24-1; 10 bases are shared with TRBD1. Unmatched junction bases numbered 6, after V lost 4 bases and J lost 4 bases. The CDR3 spans 16 residues. Germline assignment: CDR1 KGHDR and CDR2 SFDVKD. The CDR3 DNA sequence: TGTGCCACCAGTGACCCCCCGGGACAGGGGTACAATGAGCAGTTCTTC. It yields the protein CATSDPPGQGYNEQFF.

The chain combines TRBV10-3 with TRBJ2-1; D perhaps matches TRBD1 (5 bases). CDR1 ENHRY and CDR2 SYGVKD come from the germline V gene. The CDR3 spans 15 residues. V gave up 2 bases and J gave up 6 bases, with 14 bases separating them. This CDR3 is CAISESQLGVNEQFF. CDR3 nucleotides: TGTGCCATCAGTGAGAGTCAATTAGGGGTCAATGAGCAGTTCTTC.

This clonotype was picked up a small number of times. This sequence joins TRBV12-3 or TRBV12-4 and TRBJ2-7; a possible D gene is TRBD1 (5 bases). The V end lost 3 bases, the J end lost 0 bases, and 12 bases lay between the germline ends. The CDR3 has 15 residues. CDR3 sequence reads: CASSFSDRSSYEQYF. The CDR3 DNA reads as TGTGCCAGCAGTTTCTCCGACAGAAGCTCCTACGAGCAGTACTTC.

This chain connects TRBV11-3 to TRBJ2-1; the D gene could be TRBD1 or TRBD2 (5 bases each). The CDR3 covers 13 residues. From germline, CDR1 is SGHNT and CDR2 YENEEA. Deletions cut 0 bases from V and 8 bases from J, with 8 bases between. CDR3 sequence (DNA): TGTGCCAGCAGCTTAGACAGGGACCATGAGCAGTTCTTC. Its protein is CASSLDRDHEQFF.

With regard to this clonotype: The junction and the germline gene differ at one end; a read error may be behind it. The J gene is TRBJ2-1, the V gene TRBV24-1; TRBD2 agrees at 8 bases. CDR1 KGHDR and CDR2 SFDVKD come from the germline V gene. The length of the CDR3 is 17 residues. The CDR3 protein is CATSDSREREWYNEQFF. In nucleotides, the CDR3 is TGTGCCACCAGCGATTCCCGGGAGCGGGAGTGGTACAATGAGCAGTTCTTC.

The V and J genes are TRBV11-2 and TRBJ2-1; D gene uncertain. The CDR3 contains 17 residues. Trimming removed 3 bases from V and 4 bases from J, with 19 bases in between. The V gene's germline CDR1 is SGHAT and CDR2 FQNNGV. The CDR3 reads CASSLGNLVTSYNEQFF. Here the CDR3 DNA reads TGTGCCAGCAGCTTGGGGAATCTAGTTACGTCTTACAATGAGCAGTTCTTC.

This clonotype was seen many times. The chain uses TRBV24-1 and TRBJ2-2, with 9 bases that match TRBD2. Per germline, CDR1 KGHDR and CDR2 SFDVKD. V lost 9 bases and J lost 6; bases outside the gene matches: 7. This CDR3 region has 14 residues. The CDR3 sequence is CATGVAGVAGELFF. The CDR3 DNA is TGTGCCACCGGCGTAGCGGGAGTTGCCGGGGAGCTGTTTTTT.

This clonotype came up a few times. This sequence joins TRBV11-3 and TRBJ2-1, with 7 bases that match TRBD2. Losses at the gene ends were 0 bases for V and 7 bases for J; bases not matched to a gene: 9. The CDR3 totals 16 residues. Germline V gene data show CDR1 as SGHNT and CDR2 as YENEEA. CDR3 sequence (DNA): TGTGCCAGCAGCTTAGATGTCGACCTGGGAGGGAATGAGCAGTTCTTC. Its protein is CASSLDVDLGGNEQFF.

This clonotype was observed many times. V is TRBV20-1 and J is TRBJ1-1; TRBD1 aligns across 10 bases. Germline CDR1 reads DFQATT; CDR2 reads SNEGSKA (reference sequence). This CDR3 comprises 15 residues. Trimming at V came to 0 bases and at J to 4 bases, leaving 5 bases not matched to a gene. The CDR3 DNA reads as TGCAGTGCTAGAGACCGGGACAGGGGAGGCACTGAAGCTTTCTTT. This translates into CSARDRDRGGTEAFF.

This clonotype has only one observation. The rearrangement uses TRBV20-1 and TRBJ2-1; maybe TRBD1 (5 bases). Germline lookup yields CDR1 DFQATT and CDR2 SNEGSKA (reference sequence). This CDR3 is 12 amino acids long. V was cut by 4 bases and J by 9 bases, with 13 bases left in between. CDR3 nucleotides: TGCAGTGCTATTCTTAATGGGGCTGAGCAGTTCTTC. Translation gives CSAILNGAEQFF.

This chain uses TRBV15 with TRBJ2-3; TRBD2 aligns across 10 bases. Germline assignment: CDR1 LNHNV and CDR2 YYDKDF (reference sequence). V lost 2 bases, J lost 2 bases, and 7 bases stayed unmatched. This CDR3 spans 17 amino acids. The CDR3 loop reads CATSRFGLAEYTDTQYF. The CDR3 nucleotides are TGTGCCACCAGCAGATTCGGACTAGCGGAATACACAGATACGCAGTATTTT.

This clonotype was found many times. The V and J genes are TRBV10-3 and TRBJ2-7, with a possible D match to TRBD2 (5 bases). V was trimmed by 3 bases and J by 4 bases, leaving 19 bases between them. The length of the CDR3 is 16 residues. Germline lookup yields CDR1 ENHRY and CDR2 SYGVKD. The CDR3 spells CAISEVASSAYYEQYF. The CDR3 DNA reads TGTGCCATCAGTGAAGTCGCTAGCTCGGCCTATTACGAGCAGTACTTC.

V is TRBV20-1 and J is TRBJ2-7; D might be TRBD2 (6 bases). Deletions cut 3 bases from V and 1 base from J, with 10 bases between. There are 13 residues in the CDR3. Per the germline V gene, CDR1 is DFQATT and CDR2 is SNEGSKA (reference sequence). The CDR3 is CSASGSPSYEQYF. The CDR3 DNA sequence: TGCAGTGCTAGCGGGAGTCCTTCCTACGAGCAGTACTTC.

This chain uses TRBV28 with TRBJ2-1, with D possibly TRBD2 on 6 matching bases. V lost 3 bases and J 10 bases, leaving 19 bases between the germline ends. Germline loops: CDR1 MDHEN, CDR2 SYDVKM. The length of the CDR3 is 15 residues. The CDR3 coding sequence is TGTGCCAGCAGTTTCGGTGGGACTGAGGCGTCCGAGCAGTTCTTC. It specifies CASSFGGTEASEQFF.

The V gene is TRBV7-9, the J gene TRBJ2-7; D ambiguous. From germline, CDR1 is SEHNR and CDR2 FQNEAQ (reference sequence). The germline V and J ends were trimmed by 5 bases and 2 bases, with 16 bases remaining between them. This CDR3 has 15 amino acids. The CDR3 loop reads CASSPPAWSPYEQYF. The CDR3 nucleotides read TGTGCCAGCAGCCCGCCCGCCTGGAGCCCCTACGAGCAGTACTTC.

The chain recombines TRBV28 with TRBJ2-5, with TRBD2 as a possible D gene (5 bases). CDR1 and CDR2 from the germline V gene are MDHEN and SYDVKM. The CDR3 has 12 residues. V was shortened by 6 bases and J by 10 bases, with 15 bases between the two germline ends. DNA of the CDR3: TGTGCCAGCAGGGGGAATACGGGGAACCAGTACTTC. Protein sequence: CASRGNTGNQYF.

This clonotype showed up many times. CDR3 amino acids: CSASTMGVDEQYV. As DNA, the CDR3 is TGCAGTGCTAGTACCATGGGGGTCGACGAGCAGTACGTC. The chain joins TRBV20-1 to TRBJ2-7; D is possibly TRBD1 or TRBD2 (5 bases each). This CDR3 contains 13 residues. Germline V gene data show CDR1 as DFQATT and CDR2 as SNEGSKA (reference sequence). The germline V and J ends were trimmed by 3 bases and 5 bases, with 14 bases remaining between them.

The chain carries TRBV10-3 and TRBJ2-1; D gene ambiguous. Germline V gene sequence: CDR1 ENHRY, CDR2 SYGVKD. V lost 5 bases and J lost 7, with 12 bases in between. This CDR3 has 13 residues. CDR3 in amino acids: CAISPEWKNEQFF. CDR3 in DNA: TGTGCCATCAGTCCAGAATGGAAGAATGAGCAGTTCTTC.

In this sample, this clonotype turned up a few times. This sequence joins TRBV5-1 and TRBJ2-2; unclear D gene. Germline V gene data show CDR1 as SGHRS and CDR2 as YFSETQ. Trimming stripped 3 bases from V and 4 bases from J, with 19 bases between. CDR3 length equals 17 residues. In DNA, the CDR3 is TGCGCCAGCAGCTCCTCCGGCCCTACGGGCGGCACCGGGGAGCTGTTTTTT. Encoded protein: CASSSSGPTGGTGELFF.

Only a few counts were recorded for this clonotype. The genes are TRBV10-3 and TRBJ1-5, with TRBD1 matching over 7 bases. Trimming took 8 bases from V and 0 from J; bases not matched to a gene: 4. In germline, CDR1 is ENHRY, CDR2 SYGVKD. This CDR3 spans 14 amino acids. CDR3 amino acids: CAIDDRVSNQPQHF. For the CDR3, the DNA is TGTGCCATCGACGACAGGGTTAGCAATCAGCCCCAGCATTTT.

This clonotype was seen more than once but under ten times. V gene TRBV5-1 combines with J gene TRBJ2-1, with 9 bases lining up with TRBD2. Germline V gene data show CDR1 as SGHRS and CDR2 as YFSETQ. This CDR3 has 16 amino acids. The V and J ends lost 4 bases and 5 bases, in that order; junction bases with no gene match: 10. CDR3 sequence: CASSNRPGLADNEQFF. CDR3 nucleotide sequence: TGCGCCAGCAGCAACCGACCGGGACTAGCCGACAATGAGCAGTTCTTC.

This clonotype was counted at least ten times. The V call is TRBV5-1, the J call TRBJ2-2; unclear D gene. This CDR3 region has 14 residues. In germline, CDR1 is SGHRS, CDR2 YFSETQ. V dropped 4 bases and J dropped 4 bases, with 11 bases sitting between them. CDR3 in DNA: TGCGCCAGCAGCCCCGTAAGGAGCACCGGGGAGCTGTTTTTT. As protein: CASSPVRSTGELFF.

The V gene is TRBV20-1, the J gene TRBJ1-2; tentative D call: TRBD1 (5 bases). Germline assignment: CDR1 DFQATT and CDR2 SNEGSKA (reference sequence). The CDR3 is 13 amino acids. V was pared by 5 bases and J by 0 bases, with 10 bases between. CDR3 in amino acids: CSASTDTNYGYTF. The CDR3 coding sequence is TGCAGTGCTTCGACAGATACTAACTATGGCTACACCTTC.

This clonotype appeared a few times. CDR3 protein: CASSVATSGYNEQFF. DNA of the CDR3: TGTGCCAGCAGCGTAGCGACTAGCGGGTACAATGAGCAGTTCTTC. The gene calls are TRBV9 and TRBJ2-1, with 10 bases matching TRBD2. The CDR3 spans 15 residues. In germline, CDR1 is SGDLS, CDR2 YYNGEE. With 0 bases clipped from V and 4 bases from J, the junction kept 1 base outside the gene matches. The full variable domain, in which reference TRBV9 and TRBJ2-1 provide the parts outside the CDR3, is DSGVTQTPKHLITATGQRVTLRCSPRSGDLSVYWYQQSLDQGLQFLIQYYNGEERAKGNILERFSAQQFPDLHSELNLSSLELGDSALYFCASSVATSGYNEQFFGPGTRLTVL.

This clonotype was seen repeatedly, ten times or more. The chain combines TRBV28 with TRBJ1-5; 11 bases map to TRBD1. The CDR3 runs to 17 residues. CDR1 and CDR2 from the germline V gene are MDHEN and SYDVKM. V trimming: 3 bases; J trimming: 0 bases; junction bases outside the gene matches: 4. The CDR3 protein is CASSLDRGLGSNQPQHF. The CDR3 DNA is TGTGCCAGCAGTTTGGACAGGGGGCTTGGTAGCAATCAGCCCCAGCATTTT.

This clonotype was found many times. The chain employs TRBV4-1 and TRBJ2-7; 7 positions match TRBD1. The CDR3 totals 14 residues. Per germline, CDR1 MGHRA and CDR2 YSYEKL. The V gene end was trimmed by 1 base and the J gene end by 0 bases; junction bases not matched to a gene: 0. The CDR3 loop is CASSQAGGSYEQYF. The DNA for the CDR3 is TGCGCCAGCAGCCAAGCAGGGGGCTCCTACGAGCAGTACTTC.